This T cell receptor (beta chain) was recovered during a study of blood T cell repertoires in COVID-19. The CDR3 spans 14 residues. V lost 5 bases and J lost 3, with 14 bases in between. Germline CDR1 MDHEN, CDR2 SYDVKM. In the authors' methods: Using reference gene primer amplification, nucleated cell counts were estimated. Sequencing was performed with immunoSEQ multiplex PCR; in TCRdb, only in-frame clones are kept and a portion is missing. V, J and clone size are taken as reported in that table, and D and trimming were inferred from the DNA itself. Of just under 100,000 clones detected, 70% to 90% appear once; the ten largest clones hold approximately 13%.

Sequencing used peripheral blood. This TCR was recovered from a woman between 55 and 75 years old in a cohort sampled during active or convalescent COVID-19. V is TRBV28 and J is TRBJ2-7; D unresolved. CDR3 region: CASSTRTEVYEQYF. The DNA for the CDR3 is TGTGCCAGCAGTACCCGCACCGAGGTCTACGAGCAGTACTTC.